The T cell receptor beta chain under discussion was sequenced for a study of vaccination effects on CD4 cells after COVID-19. Study observations and caveats: In the study, convalescent patients were few, and early post-infection timepoints were absent. Clonal contraction was marked in infection- and vaccine-induced clones late after vaccination.

With V trimmed by 3 bases and J by 7 bases, 7 bases remained unmatched. In germline, CDR1 is LNHDA, CDR2 SQIVND (reference sequence). The CDR3 runs to 16 residues. This clone has only one observation. The target antigen is unknown. With the ViraFEST assay, the study expanded antigen-specific CD4+ T cells using viral peptide pools, then sequenced them. At the end of approximately 10 days of culture, CD4+ T cells were isolated. Vaccine recipients had no previous SARS-CoV-2 infection; their nucleocapsid antibodies were negative. Half the medium was replaced with IL-2 medium on days 3 and 7. Clones were sequenced by immunoSEQ multiplex PCR, and TCRdb holds only the in-frame ones, with some missing. The sample contains some 68,000 clones, approximately 70% of which appear only once.

The specimen was CD4+ T cells from PBMCs cultured with HCoV-OC43 spike peptides, collected before COVID-19 vaccination. Subset described: HCoV-OC43 spike overlapping peptide pool stimulation. The genes are TRBV19 and TRBJ2-1; 12 positions agree with TRBD1. This TCR was sampled from a human donor who received a COVID-19 vaccine. The DNA for the CDR3 is TGTGCCAGTAGTATTACACGGGACAGGGGGCGAAATGAGCAGTTCTTC. Its translation: CASSITRDRGRNEQFF.